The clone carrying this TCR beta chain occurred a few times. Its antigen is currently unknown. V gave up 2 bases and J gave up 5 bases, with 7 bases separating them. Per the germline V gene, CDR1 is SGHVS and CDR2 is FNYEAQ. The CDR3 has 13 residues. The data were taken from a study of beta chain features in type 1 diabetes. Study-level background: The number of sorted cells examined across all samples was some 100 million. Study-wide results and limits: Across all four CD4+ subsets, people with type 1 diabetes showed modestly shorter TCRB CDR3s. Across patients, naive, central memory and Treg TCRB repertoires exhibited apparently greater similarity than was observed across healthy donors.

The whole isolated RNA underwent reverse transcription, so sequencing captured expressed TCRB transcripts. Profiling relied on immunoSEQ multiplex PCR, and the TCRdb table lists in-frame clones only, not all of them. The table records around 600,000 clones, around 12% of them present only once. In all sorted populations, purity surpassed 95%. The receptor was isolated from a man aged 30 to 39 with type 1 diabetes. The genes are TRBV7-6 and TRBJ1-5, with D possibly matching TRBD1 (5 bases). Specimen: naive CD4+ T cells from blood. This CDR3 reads CASSLRGDQPQHF. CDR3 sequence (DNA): TGTGCCAGCAGCTTACGGGGGGATCAGCCCCAGCATTTT. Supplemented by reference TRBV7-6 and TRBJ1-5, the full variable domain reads GAGVSQSPRYKVTKRGQDVALRCDPISGHVSLYWYRQALGQGPEFLTYFNYEAQQDKSGLPNDRFSAERPEGSISTLTIQRTEQRDSAMYRCASSLRGDQPQHFGDGTRLSIL.